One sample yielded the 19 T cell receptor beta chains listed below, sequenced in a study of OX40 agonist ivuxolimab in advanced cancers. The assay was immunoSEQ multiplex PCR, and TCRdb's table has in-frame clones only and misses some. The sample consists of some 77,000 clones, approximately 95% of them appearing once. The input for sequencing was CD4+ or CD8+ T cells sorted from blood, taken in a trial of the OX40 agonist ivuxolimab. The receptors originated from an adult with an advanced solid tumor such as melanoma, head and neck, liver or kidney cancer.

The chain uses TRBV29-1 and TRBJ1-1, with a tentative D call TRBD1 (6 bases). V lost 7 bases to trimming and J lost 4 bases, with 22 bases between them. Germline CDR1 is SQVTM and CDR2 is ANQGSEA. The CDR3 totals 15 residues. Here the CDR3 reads CSAKQGNSEGTEAFF. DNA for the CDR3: TGCAGCGCAAAACAGGGTAACAGCGAGGGCACTGAAGCTTTCTTT.

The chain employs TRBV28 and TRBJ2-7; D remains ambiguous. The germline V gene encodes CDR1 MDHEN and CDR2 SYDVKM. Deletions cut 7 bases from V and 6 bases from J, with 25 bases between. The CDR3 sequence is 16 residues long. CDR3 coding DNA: TGTGCCAGCAAAGACAAAAGAGGCGCCAACTCTTTCGAGCAGTACTTC. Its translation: CASKDKRGANSFEQYF.

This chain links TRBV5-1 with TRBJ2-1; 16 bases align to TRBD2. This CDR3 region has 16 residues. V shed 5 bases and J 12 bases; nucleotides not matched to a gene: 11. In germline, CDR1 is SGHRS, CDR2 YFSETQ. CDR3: CASRELPGLAGGGQFF. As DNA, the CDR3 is TGCGCCAGCAGGGAATTACCGGGACTAGCGGGAGGGGGGCAGTTCTTC.

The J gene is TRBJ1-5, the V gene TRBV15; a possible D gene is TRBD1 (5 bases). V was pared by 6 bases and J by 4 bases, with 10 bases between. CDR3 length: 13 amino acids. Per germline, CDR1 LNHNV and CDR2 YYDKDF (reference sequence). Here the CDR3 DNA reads TGTGCCACCAGTGAAACAGGAAATCAGCCCCAGCATTTT. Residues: CATSETGNQPQHF.

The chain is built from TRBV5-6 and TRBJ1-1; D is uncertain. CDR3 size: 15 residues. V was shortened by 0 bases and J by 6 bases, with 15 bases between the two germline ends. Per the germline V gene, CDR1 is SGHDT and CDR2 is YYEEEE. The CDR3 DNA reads TGTGCCAGCAGCTTGGGATTCGGGTTGATCGCTGAAGCTTTCTTT. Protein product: CASSLGFGLIAEAFF.

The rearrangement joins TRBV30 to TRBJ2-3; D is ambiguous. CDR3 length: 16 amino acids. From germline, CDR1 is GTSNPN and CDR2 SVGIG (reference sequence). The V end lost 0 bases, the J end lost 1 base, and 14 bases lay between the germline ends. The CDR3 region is CAWSVRSYRGTDTQYF. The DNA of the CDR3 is TGTGCCTGGAGTGTACGATCCTATCGGGGCACAGATACGCAGTATTTT.

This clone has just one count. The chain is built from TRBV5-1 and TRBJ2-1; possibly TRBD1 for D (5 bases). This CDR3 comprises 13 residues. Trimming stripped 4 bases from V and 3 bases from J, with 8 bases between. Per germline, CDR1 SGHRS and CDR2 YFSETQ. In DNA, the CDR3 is TGCGCCAGCAGCGAAGACAGCTACAATGAGCAGTTCTTC. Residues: CASSEDSYNEQFF.

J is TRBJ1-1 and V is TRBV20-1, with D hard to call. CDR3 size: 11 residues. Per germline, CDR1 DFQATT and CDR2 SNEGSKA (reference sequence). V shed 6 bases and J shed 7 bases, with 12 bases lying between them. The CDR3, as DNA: TGCAGTGCCCACCTCAGTGGTGAAGCTTTCTTT. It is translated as CSAHLSGEAFF.

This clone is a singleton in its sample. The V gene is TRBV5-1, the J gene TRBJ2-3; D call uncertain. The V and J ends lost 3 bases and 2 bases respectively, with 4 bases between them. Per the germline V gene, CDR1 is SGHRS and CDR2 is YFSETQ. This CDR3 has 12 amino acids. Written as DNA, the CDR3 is TGCGCCAGCAGCTCCAACACAGATACGCAGTATTTT. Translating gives CASSSNTDTQYF. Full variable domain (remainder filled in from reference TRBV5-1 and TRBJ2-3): KAGVTQTPRYLIKTRGQQVTLSCSPISGHRSVSWYQQTPGQGLQFLFEYFSETQRNKGNFPGRFSGRQFSNSRSEMNVSTLELGDSALYLCASSSNTDTQYFGPGTRLTVL.

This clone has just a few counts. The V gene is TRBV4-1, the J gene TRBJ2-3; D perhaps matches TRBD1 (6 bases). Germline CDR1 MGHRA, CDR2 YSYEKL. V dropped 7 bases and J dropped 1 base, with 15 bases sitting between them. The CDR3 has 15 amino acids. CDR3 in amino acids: CASNPVGGGTDTQYF. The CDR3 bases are TGCGCCAGCAACCCGGTTGGGGGCGGCACAGATACGCAGTATTTT.

CDR3 loop: CASRGSSYNEQFF. As DNA, the CDR3 is TGTGCCAGCAGGGGGAGCTCCTACAATGAGCAGTTCTTC. This rearrangement joins TRBV6-5 to TRBJ2-1; possibly TRBD2 for D (5 bases). Trimming cost V 6 bases and J 0 bases, with 6 bases left between them. Germline V gene sequence: CDR1 MNHEY, CDR2 SVGAGI. The CDR3 spans 13 residues.

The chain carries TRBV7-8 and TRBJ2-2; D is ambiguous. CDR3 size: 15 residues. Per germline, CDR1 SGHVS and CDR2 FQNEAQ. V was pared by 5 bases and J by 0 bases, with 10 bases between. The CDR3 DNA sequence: TGTGCCAGCAGCCAGGACGGATCGAACACCGGGGAGCTGTTTTTT. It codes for CASSQDGSNTGELFF.

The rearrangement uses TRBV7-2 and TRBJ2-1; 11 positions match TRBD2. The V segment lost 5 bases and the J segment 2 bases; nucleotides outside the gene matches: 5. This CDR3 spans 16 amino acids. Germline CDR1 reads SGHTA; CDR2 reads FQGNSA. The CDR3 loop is CASSPLAGATYNEQFF. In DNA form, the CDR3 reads TGTGCCAGCAGCCCACTAGCGGGAGCAACCTACAATGAGCAGTTCTTC. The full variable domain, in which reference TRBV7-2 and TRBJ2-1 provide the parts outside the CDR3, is GAGVSQSPSNKVTEKGKDVELRCDPISGHTALYWYRQSLGQGLEFLIYFQGNSAPDKSGLPSDRFSAERTGGSVSTLTIQRTQQEDSAVYLCASSPLAGATYNEQFFGPGTRLTVL.

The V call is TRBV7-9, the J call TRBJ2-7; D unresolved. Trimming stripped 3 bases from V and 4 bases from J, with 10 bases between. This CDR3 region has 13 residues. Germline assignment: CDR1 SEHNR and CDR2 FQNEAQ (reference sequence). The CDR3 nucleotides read TGTGCCAGCAGCTTGGACGTGAGGTACGAGCAGTACTTC. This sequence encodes CASSLDVRYEQYF.

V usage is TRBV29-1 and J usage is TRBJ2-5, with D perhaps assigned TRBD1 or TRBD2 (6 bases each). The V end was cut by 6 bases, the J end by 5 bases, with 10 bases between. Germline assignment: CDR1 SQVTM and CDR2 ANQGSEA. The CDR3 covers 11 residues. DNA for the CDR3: TGCAGCGTGAGAGGGGGGGAGACCCAGTACTTC. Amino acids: CSVRGGETQYF.

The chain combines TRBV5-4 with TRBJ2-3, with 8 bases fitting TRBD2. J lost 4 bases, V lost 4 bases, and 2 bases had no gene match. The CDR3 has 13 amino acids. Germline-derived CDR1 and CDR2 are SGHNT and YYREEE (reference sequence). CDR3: CASSPGGADTQYF. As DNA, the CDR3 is TGTGCCAGCAGCCCGGGGGGGGCAGATACGCAGTATTTT.

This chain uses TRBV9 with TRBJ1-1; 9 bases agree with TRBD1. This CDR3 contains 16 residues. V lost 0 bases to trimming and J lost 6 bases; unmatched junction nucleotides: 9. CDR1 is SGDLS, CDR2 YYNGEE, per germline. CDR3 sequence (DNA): TGTGCCAGCAGCGTAGGGCCGGGACAGGGAGGGTCTGAAGCTTTCTTT. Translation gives CASSVGPGQGGSEAFF.

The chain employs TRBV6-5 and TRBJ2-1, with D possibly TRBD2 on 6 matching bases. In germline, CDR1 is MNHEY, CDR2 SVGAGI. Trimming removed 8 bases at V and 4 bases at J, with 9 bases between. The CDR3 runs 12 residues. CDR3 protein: CASGTFYNEQFF. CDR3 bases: TGTGCCAGCGGGACTTTTTACAATGAGCAGTTCTTC.

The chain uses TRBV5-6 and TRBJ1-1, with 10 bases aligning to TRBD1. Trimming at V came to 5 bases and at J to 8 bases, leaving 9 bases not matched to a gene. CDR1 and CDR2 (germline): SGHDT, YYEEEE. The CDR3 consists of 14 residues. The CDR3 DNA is TGTGCCAGCAGTCTCGGACAGGGGGGAACCGAAGCTTTCTTT. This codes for CASSLGQGGTEAFF.